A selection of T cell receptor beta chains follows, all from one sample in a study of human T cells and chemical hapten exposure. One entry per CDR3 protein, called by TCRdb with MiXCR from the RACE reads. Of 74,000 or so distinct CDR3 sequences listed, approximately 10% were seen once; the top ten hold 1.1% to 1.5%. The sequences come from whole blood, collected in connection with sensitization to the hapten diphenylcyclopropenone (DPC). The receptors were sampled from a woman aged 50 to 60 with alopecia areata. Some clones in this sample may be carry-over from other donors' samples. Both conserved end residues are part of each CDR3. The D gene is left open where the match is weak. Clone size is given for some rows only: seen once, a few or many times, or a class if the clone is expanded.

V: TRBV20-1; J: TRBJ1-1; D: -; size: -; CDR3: CSFIIQSVNTEAFF; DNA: TGCAGTTTCATAATACAGTCAGTGAACACTGAAGCTTTCTTT
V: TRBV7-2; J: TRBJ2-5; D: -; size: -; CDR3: CASSFAMETQYF; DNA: TGTGCCAGCAGCTTCGCTATGGAGACCCAGTACTTC
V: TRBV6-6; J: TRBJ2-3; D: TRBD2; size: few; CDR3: CASSYSGLAGSDTQYF; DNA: TGTGCCAGCAGTTACTCCGGACTAGCGGGTTCAGATACGCAGTATTTT
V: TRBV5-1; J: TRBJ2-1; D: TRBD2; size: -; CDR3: CASSFTSGTQFF; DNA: TGCGCCAGCAGCTTCACTAGCGGGACACAGTTCTTC
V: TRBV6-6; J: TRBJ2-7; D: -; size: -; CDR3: CASLSAYEQYF; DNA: TGTGCCAGCCTTTCGGCCTACGAGCAGTACTTC
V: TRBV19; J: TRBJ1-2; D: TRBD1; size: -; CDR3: CVSSIGTGPYYGYTF; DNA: TGTGTCAGTAGTATCGGGACAGGACCCTACTATGGCTACACCTTC
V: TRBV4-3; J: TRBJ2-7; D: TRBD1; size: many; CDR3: CASSPRWTGGSYEQYF; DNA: TGCGCCAGCAGCCCCCGTTGGACAGGGGGATCCTACGAGCAGTACTTC
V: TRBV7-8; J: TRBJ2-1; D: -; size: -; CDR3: CASSLEPLKPYNEQFF; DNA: TGTGCCAGCAGCTTGGAGCCCCTGAAACCCTACAATGAGCAGTTCTTC
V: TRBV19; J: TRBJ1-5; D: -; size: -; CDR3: CASSTGAGSNQPQHF; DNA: TGTGCCAGTAGTACAGGGGCAGGTAGCAATCAGCCCCAGCATTTT
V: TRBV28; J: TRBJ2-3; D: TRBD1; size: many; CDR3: CASSLQGGGTDTQYF; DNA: TGTGCCAGCAGCCTACAGGGGGGTGGCACAGATACGCAGTATTTT
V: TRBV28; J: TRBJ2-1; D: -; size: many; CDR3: CASSLNSYNEQFF; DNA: TGTGCCAGCAGTCTAAACTCCTACAATGAGCAGTTCTTC
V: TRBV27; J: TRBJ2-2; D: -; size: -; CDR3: CASSLSMAANTGELFF; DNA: TGTGCCAGCAGTTTATCGATGGCAGCGAACACCGGGGAGCTGTTTTTT
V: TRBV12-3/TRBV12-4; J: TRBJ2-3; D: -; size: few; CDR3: CASSLAQSTDTQYF; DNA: TGTGCCAGCAGTTTGGCCCAGTCCACAGATACGCAGTATTTT
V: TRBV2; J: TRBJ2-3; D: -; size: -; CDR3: CARGIGTDTQYF; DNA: TGTGCCAGAGGGATAGGCACAGATACGCAGTATTTT
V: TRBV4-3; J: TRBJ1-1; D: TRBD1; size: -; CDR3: CASSQAGTGTEASF; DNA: TGCGCCAGCAGCCAAGCGGGGACAGGGACTGAAGCTTCCTTT
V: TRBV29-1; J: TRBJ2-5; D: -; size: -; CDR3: CSVVRVPETQYF; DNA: TGCAGCGTTGTTAGGGTCCCGGAGACCCAGTACTTC
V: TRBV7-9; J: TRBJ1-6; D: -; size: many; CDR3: CASSPRGGGYNSPLHF; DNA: TGTGCCAGCAGCCCCCGGGGTGGGGGGTATAATTCACCCCTCCACTTT
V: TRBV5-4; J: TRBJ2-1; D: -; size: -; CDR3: CASSLGGTSSYNEQFF; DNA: TGTGCCAGCAGCTTGGGGGGCACCAGCTCCTACAATGAGCAGTTCTTC
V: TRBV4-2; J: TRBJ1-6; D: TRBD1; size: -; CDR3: CASSQITGGMNSPLHF; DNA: TGTGCCAGCAGCCAGATTACAGGGGGCATGAATTCACCCCTCCACTTT
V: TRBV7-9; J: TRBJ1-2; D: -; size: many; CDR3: CASSLVPPNYGYTF; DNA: TGTGCCAGCAGCTTAGTACCGCCTAACTATGGCTACACCTTC
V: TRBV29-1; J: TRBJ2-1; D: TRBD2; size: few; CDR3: CSARLAGRYNEQFF; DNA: TGCAGCGCCCGGCTAGCGGGCCGTTACAATGAGCAGTTCTTC
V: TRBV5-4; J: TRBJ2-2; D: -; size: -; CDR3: CASSRNTGELFF; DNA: TGTGCCAGCAGCCGGAACACCGGGGAGCTGTTTTTT
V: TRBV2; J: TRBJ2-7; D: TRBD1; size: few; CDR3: CASSERGQVSSYEQYF; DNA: TGTGCCAGCAGTGAAAGGGGACAGGTGAGCTCCTACGAGCAGTACTTC
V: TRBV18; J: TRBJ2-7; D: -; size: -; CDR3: CASSLSGVEQYF; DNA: TGTGCCAGCTCTCTGTCCGGGGTCGAGCAGTACTTC
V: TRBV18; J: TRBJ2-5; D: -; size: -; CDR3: CASSPGRRETQYF; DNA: TGTGCCAGCTCACCGGGAAGACGCGAGACCCAGTACTTC
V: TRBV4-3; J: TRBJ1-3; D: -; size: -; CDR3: CASSQDGHSGNTIYF; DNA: TGCGCCAGCAGCCAAGATGGGCACTCTGGAAACACCATATATTTT
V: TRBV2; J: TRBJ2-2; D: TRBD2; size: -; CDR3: CASFPGLAGTGELFF; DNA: TGTGCCAGCTTTCCGGGACTAGCGGGAACCGGGGAGCTGTTTTTT
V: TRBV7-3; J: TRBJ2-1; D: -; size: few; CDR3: CASSADPAGRYNEQFF; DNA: TGTGCCAGCAGCGCGGACCCCGCGGGTCGATACAATGAGCAGTTCTTC
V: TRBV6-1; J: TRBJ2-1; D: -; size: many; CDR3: CASILLAEQFF; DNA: TGTGCCAGCATTCTACTAGCTGAGCAGTTCTTC
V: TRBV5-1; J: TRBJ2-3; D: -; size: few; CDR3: CASSSGRGGTDTQYF; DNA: TGCGCCAGCAGCTCCGGGAGAGGGGGCACAGATACGCAGTATTTT
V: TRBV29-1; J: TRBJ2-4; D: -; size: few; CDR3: CSVGEGGAKNIQYF; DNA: TGCAGCGTTGGTGAGGGTGGAGCCAAAAACATTCAGTACTTC
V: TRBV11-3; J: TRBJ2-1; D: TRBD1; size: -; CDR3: CASSFGGQGNLREQFF; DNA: TGTGCCAGCAGCTTTGGGGGACAGGGGAACCTCAGGGAGCAGTTCTTC
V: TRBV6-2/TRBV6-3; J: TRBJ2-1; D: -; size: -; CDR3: CASSYSMLLSSYNEQFF; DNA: TGTGCCAGCAGTTACTCGATGCTTCTAAGCTCCTACAATGAGCAGTTCTTC
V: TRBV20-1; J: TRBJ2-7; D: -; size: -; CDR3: CSAPTWGYQYEQYF; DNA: TGCAGTGCTCCTACCTGGGGCTATCAGTACGAGCAGTACTTC